The clone carrying this T cell receptor (beta chain) was observed many times. Produced via immunoSEQ multiplex PCR; TCRdb's table is partial and in-frame only. The data contain hundreds of thousands of clones, around 86% of them seen just once; the ten biggest clones take up around 1.8%. Adults between about 18 and 95 years of age took part from fewer than 30 US areas. Cohorts were based on clinical histories the participants reported. This sample is part of a study of blood T cell repertoires in COVID-19. Overall study context: T cells, B-cell-depleted T cells, or PBMCs supplied cDNA or gDNA.

The sample was PBMCs or T cells enriched from blood (not recorded which). This clonotype was obtained from a man in his forties or fifties who had recovered from COVID-19.

CDR3 in amino acids: CASSRRDSSYNEQFF. CDR3 bases: TGTGCCAGCAGCCGGCGGGACAGCTCATACAATGAGCAGTTCTTC. V and J are TRBV5-4 and TRBJ2-1; D is possibly TRBD1 (7 bases). This CDR3 comprises 15 residues. CDR1 and CDR2 from the germline V gene are SGHNT and YYREEE (reference sequence). The V and J ends lost 4 bases and 4 bases respectively, with 15 bases between them.